One sample yielded the 3 T cell receptor beta chains listed below, sequenced in a study of blood T cell repertoires in COVID-19. Libraries were prepared by immunoSEQ multiplex PCR; TCRdb keeps only in-frame clonotypes and omits some of them. The data contain fewer than 450,000 clones, around 87% of them singletons. Sequenced: peripheral blood. The receptors derive from a woman aged 50 to 60 with COVID-19, enrolled during active disease.

V usage is TRBV5-6 and J usage is TRBJ1-2; D uncertain. There are 15 residues in the CDR3. V was shortened by 0 bases and J by 4 bases, with 13 bases between the two germline ends. Looked up from germline, CDR1 is SGHDT and CDR2 is YYEEEE. The CDR3 sequence: CASSLGGVWAYGYTF. CDR3 nucleotides: TGTGCCAGCAGCTTGGGGGGAGTGTGGGCCTATGGCTACACCTTC.

About this clone itself: Other nucleotide sequences from this sample produce the same CDR3. V usage is TRBV5-1 and J usage is TRBJ2-7; TRBD1 matches 9 bases. The V gene's germline CDR1 is SGHRS and CDR2 YFSETQ. The CDR3 is 13 residues long. V shed 4 bases, J shed 3 bases, and the junction held 2 bases outside the gene matches. Here the CDR3 DNA reads TGCGCCAGCAGCCTGACAGGGGGCTACGAGCAGTACTTC. This sequence encodes CASSLTGGYEQYF. Based on the CDR3 plus reference TRBV5-1 and TRBJ2-7, the full variable domain is KAGVTQTPRYLIKTRGQQVTLSCSPISGHRSVSWYQQTPGQGLQFLFEYFSETQRNKGNFPGRFSGRQFSNSRSEMNVSTLELGDSALYLCASSLTGGYEQYFGPGTRLTVT.

The rearrangement links TRBV12-5 to TRBJ1-5, with D possibly being TRBD1 (5 bases). The V gene's germline CDR1 is LGHNT and CDR2 FRNRAP. The V gene lost 9 bases and the J gene lost 2 bases, with 29 bases spanning the gap. This CDR3 has 19 residues. CDR3 amino acids: CARLRNRQCPRLRNQPQHF. CDR3 nucleotides: TGTGCTAGGCTCCGAAACAGACAGTGCCCAAGGCTACGCAATCAGCCCCAGCATTTT.